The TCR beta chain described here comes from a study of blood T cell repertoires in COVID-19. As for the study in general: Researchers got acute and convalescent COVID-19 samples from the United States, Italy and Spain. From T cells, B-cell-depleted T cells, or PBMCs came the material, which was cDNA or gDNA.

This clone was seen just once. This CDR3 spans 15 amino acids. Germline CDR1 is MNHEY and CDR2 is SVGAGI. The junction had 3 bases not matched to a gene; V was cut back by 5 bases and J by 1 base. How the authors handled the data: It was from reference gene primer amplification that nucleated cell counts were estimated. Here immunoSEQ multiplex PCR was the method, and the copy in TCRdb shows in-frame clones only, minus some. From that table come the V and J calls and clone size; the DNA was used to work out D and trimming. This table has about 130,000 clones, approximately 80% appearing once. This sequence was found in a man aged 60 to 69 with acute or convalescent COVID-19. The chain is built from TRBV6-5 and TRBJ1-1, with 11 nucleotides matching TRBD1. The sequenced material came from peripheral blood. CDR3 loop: CASSRTGGENTEAFF. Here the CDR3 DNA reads TGTGCCAGCAGTCGGACAGGGGGCGAGAACACTGAAGCTTTCTTT.